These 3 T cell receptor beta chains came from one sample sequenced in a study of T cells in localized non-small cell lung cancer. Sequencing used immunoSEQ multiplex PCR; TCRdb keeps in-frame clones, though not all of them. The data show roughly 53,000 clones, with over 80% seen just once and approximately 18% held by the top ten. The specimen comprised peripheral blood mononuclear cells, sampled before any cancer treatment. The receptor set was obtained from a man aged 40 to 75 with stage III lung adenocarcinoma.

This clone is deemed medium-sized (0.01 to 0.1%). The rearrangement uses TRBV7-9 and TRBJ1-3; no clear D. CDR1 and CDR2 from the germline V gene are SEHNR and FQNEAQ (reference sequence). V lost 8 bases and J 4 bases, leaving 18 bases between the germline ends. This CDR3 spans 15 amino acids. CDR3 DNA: TGTGCCAGCCGCCCTCCTCCGAGAATCGGAAACACCATATATTTT. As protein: CASRPPPRIGNTIYF.

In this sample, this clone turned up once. The CDR3 reads CASSYPDQVEQYF. The CDR3 coding sequence is TGTGCCAGCAGTTACCCGGACCAGGTCGAGCAGTACTTC. The genes are TRBV27 and TRBJ2-7; D unresolved. This CDR3 comprises 13 residues. Per germline, CDR1 MNHEY and CDR2 SMNVEV (reference sequence). V lost 4 bases to trimming and J lost 6 bases, with 13 bases between them.

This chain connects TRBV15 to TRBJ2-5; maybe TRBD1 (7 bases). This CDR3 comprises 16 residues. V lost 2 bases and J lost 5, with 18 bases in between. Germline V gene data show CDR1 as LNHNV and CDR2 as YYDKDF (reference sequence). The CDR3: CATSRIGGQFVETQYF. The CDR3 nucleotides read TGTGCCACCAGCAGAATCGGGGGACAGTTCGTGGAGACCCAGTACTTC. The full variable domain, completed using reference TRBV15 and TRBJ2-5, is DAMVIQNPRYQVTQFGKPVTLSCSQTLNHNVMYWYQQKSSQAPKLLFHYYDKDFNNEADTPDNFQSRRPNTSFCFLDIRSPGLGDTAMYLCATSRIGGQFVETQYFGPGTRLLVL.